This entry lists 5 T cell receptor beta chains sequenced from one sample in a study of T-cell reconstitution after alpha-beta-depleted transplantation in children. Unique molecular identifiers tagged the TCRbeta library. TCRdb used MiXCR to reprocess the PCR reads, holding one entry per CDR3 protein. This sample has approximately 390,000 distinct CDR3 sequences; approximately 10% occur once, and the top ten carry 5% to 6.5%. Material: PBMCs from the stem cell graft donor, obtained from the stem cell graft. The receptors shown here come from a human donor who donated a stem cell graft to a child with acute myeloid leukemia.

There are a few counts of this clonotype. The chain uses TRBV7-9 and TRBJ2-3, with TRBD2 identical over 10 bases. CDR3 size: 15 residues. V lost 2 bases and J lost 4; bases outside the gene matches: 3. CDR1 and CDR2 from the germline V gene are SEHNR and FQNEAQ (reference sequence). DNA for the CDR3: TGTGCCAGCAGCTTAAATAGCGGGGGGTCAGATACGCAGTATTTT. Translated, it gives CASSLNSGGSDTQYF.

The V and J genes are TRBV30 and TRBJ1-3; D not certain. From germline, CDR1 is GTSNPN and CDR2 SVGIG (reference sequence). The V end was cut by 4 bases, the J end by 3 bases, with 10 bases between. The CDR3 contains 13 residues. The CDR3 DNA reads TGTGCCTGGACAGGAGGTGGTGGAAACACCATATATTTT. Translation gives CAWTGGGGNTIYF.

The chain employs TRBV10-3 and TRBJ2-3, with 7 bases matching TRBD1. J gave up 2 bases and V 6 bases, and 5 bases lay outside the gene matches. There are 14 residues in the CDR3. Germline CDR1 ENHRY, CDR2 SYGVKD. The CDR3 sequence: CAIRPTGPTDTQYF. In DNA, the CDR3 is TGTGCCATCAGACCGACAGGGCCCACAGATACGCAGTATTTT.

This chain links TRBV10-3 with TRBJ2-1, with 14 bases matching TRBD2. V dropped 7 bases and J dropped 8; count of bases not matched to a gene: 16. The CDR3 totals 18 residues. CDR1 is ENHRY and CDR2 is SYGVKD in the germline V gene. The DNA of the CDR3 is TGTGCCATCATGGGACTAGCGGGAGAAATAGGGCAGTCGGATGAGCAGTTCTTC. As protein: CAIMGLAGEIGQSDEQFF.

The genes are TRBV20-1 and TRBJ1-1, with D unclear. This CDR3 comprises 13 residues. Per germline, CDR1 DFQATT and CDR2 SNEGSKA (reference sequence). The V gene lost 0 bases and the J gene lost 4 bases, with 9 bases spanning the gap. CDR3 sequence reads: CSAREDGFTEAFF. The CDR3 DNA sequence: TGCAGTGCTAGAGAGGATGGTTTCACTGAAGCTTTCTTT.